Listed below are T cell receptor beta chains from one sample, sequenced in a study of regulatory T cells in long-lasting Graves disease. From the multiplex PCR reads, TCRdb called clonotypes with MiXCR, one entry per CDR3 protein. In the table there are hundreds of thousands of distinct CDR3 sequences, 25% to 35% of which are singletons. The starting material was peripheral blood mononuclear cells (PBMCs), obtained when the disease was refractory, from a patient treated with antithyroid drugs. Receptors were obtained from a female donor with Graves disease. Both conserved end residues are part of each CDR3. Fields, in order: V gene, J gene, clone size, D gene, CDR3 protein, CDR3 DNA. D genes are given only for firm matches. Rows may omit the clone size; those that give it use once, few, many or a size class.

V gene: TRBV18
J gene: TRBJ1-5
clone size: once
D gene: -
CDR3 protein: CASSITSGSLQPQHF
CDR3 DNA: TGTGCCAGCTCGATCACATCAGGGTCCCTCCAGCCCCAGCATTTT

V gene: TRBV7-3
J gene: TRBJ1-2
clone size: -
D gene: -
CDR3 protein: CASSSPQGRDGYTF
CDR3 DNA: TGTGCCAGCAGCTCGCCTCAGGGGAGGGATGGCTACACCTTC

V gene: TRBV19
J gene: TRBJ1-5
clone size: -
D gene: -
CDR3 protein: CATQDYGRGGRSNQPQHF
CDR3 DNA: TGTGCCACCCAGGATTACGGGAGGGGAGGAAGAAGCAATCAGCCCCAGCATTTT

V gene: TRBV6-2/TRBV6-3
J gene: TRBJ1-6
clone size: once
D gene: -
CDR3 protein: CASSYRFRSPLHF
CDR3 DNA: TGTGCCAGCAGTTACAGGTTTCGTTCACCCCTCCACTTT

V gene: TRBV19
J gene: TRBJ2-2
clone size: few
D gene: -
CDR3 protein: CASRYGRNTGELFF
CDR3 DNA: TGTGCCAGTAGGTACGGAAGGAACACCGGGGAGCTGTTTTTT

V gene: TRBV3-1
J gene: TRBJ1-2
clone size: -
D gene: -
CDR3 protein: CASSQVGFGTSSYGYTF
CDR3 DNA: TGTGCCAGCAGCCAAGTCGGGTTTGGGACAAGCTCCTATGGCTACACCTTC

V gene: TRBV30
J gene: TRBJ1-5
clone size: few
D gene: -
CDR3 protein: CAWRGEINQPQHF
CDR3 DNA: TGTGCCTGGAGAGGAGAAATCAATCAGCCCCAGCATTTT

V gene: TRBV2
J gene: TRBJ1-2
clone size: many
D gene: -
CDR3 protein: CASSEAGENLYGYTF
CDR3 DNA: TGTGCCAGCAGTGAAGCGGGGGAGAACCTCTATGGCTACACCTTC

V gene: TRBV29-1
J gene: TRBJ2-7
clone size: -
D gene: -
CDR3 protein: CSVGGEGSYEQYF
CDR3 DNA: TGCAGCGTTGGAGGTGAGGGCTCCTACGAGCAGTACTTC

V gene: TRBV10-2
J gene: TRBJ1-2
clone size: many
D gene: -
CDR3 protein: CASSGSREGDGYTF
CDR3 DNA: TGCGCCAGCAGTGGGAGTAGAGAAGGGGATGGCTACACCTTC

V gene: TRBV2
J gene: TRBJ1-5
clone size: -
D gene: -
CDR3 protein: CASQRGGSNQPQHF
CDR3 DNA: TGTGCCAGCCAGCGGGGGGGGAGCAATCAGCCCCAGCATTTT

V gene: TRBV12-3/TRBV12-4
J gene: TRBJ1-1
clone size: -
D gene: -
CDR3 protein: CASSLSLFRPGQPGAFF
CDR3 DNA: TGTGCCAGCAGTTTGTCCCTTTTTAGACCTGGACAGCCTGGAGCTTTCTTT

V gene: TRBV6-1
J gene: TRBJ2-7
clone size: -
D gene: TRBD2
CDR3 protein: CASSKSQGLAGDYEQYF
CDR3 DNA: TGTGCCAGCAGTAAGTCTCAGGGACTAGCGGGAGACTACGAGCAGTACTTC

V gene: TRBV20-1
J gene: TRBJ2-7
clone size: many
D gene: -
CDR3 protein: CSARDGRSSYEQYF
CDR3 DNA: TGCAGTGCTAGAGATGGGAGAAGCTCCTACGAGCAGTACTTC

V gene: TRBV12-3/TRBV12-4
J gene: TRBJ1-2
clone size: few
D gene: -
CDR3 protein: CASSFGRTPDRDGYTF
CDR3 DNA: TGTGCCAGCAGTTTCGGTCGAACCCCCGATCGGGATGGCTACACCTTC

V gene: TRBV6-2/TRBV6-3
J gene: TRBJ2-5
clone size: -
D gene: -
CDR3 protein: CASSPFPEFGRETQYF
CDR3 DNA: TGTGCCAGCTCACCCTTCCCGGAGTTTGGAAGGGAGACCCAGTACTTC